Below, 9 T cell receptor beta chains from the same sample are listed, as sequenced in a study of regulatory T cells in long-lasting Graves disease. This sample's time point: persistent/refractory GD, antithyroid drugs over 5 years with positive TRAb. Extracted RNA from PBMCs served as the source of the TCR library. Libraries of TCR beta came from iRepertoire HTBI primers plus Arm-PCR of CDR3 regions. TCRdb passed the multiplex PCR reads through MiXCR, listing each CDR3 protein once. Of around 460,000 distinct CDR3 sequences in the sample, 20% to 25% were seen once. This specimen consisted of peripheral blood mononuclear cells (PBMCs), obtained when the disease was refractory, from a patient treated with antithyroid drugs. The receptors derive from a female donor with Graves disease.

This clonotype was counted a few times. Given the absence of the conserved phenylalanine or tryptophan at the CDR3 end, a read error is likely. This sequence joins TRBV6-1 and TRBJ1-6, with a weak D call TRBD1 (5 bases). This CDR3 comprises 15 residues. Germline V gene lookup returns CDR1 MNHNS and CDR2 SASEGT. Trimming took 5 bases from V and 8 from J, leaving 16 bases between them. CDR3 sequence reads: CASSPPPRDDSPLHY. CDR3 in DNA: TGTGCCAGCAGTCCCCCCCCCAGGGATGATTCACCCCTCCACTAT.

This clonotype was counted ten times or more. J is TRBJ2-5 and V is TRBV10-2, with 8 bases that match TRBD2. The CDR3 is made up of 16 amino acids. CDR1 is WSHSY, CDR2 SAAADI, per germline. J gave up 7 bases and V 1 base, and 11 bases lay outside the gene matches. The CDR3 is CASSEFPSGSGGTQYF. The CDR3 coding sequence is TGCGCCAGCAGTGAGTTTCCCAGCGGGAGCGGCGGGACCCAGTACTTC.

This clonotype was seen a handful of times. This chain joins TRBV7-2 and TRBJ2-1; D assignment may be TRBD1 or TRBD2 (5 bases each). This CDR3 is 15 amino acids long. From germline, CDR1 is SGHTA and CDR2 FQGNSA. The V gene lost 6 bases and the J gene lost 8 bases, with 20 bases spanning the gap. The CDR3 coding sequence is TGTGCCAGCAGGCAACAGACGGGGCGGACGTATGAGCAGTTCTTC. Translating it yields CASRQQTGRTYEQFF.

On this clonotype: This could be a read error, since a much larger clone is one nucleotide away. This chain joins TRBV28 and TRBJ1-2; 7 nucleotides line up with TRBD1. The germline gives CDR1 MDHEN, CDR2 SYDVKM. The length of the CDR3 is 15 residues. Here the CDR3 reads CASSLGQPSSYGCTF. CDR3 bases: TGTGCCAGCAGTCTGGGACAGCCTAGCTCTTATGGCTGCACCTTC.

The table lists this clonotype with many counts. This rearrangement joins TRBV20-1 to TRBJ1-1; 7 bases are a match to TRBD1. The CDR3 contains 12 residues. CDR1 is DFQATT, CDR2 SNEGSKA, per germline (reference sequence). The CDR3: CSARTGNTEAFF. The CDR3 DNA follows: TGCAGCGCAAGGACAGGGAACACTGAAGCTTTCTTT.

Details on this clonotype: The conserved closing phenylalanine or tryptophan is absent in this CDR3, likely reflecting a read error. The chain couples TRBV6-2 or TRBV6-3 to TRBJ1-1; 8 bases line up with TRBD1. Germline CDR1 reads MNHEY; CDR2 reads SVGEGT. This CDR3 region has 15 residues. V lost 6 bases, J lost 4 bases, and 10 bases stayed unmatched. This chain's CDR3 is CASSSLDRAGTEAFL. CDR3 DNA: TGTGCCAGCAGCTCTCTGGACAGGGCAGGCACTGAAGCTTTCCTT.

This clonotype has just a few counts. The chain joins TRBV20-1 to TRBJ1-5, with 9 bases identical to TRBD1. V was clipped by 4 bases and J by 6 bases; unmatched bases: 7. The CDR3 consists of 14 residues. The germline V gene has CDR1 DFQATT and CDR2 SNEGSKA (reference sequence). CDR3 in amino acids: CSATKQGAGQPQHF. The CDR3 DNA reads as TGCAGTGCTACCAAACAGGGGGCTGGTCAGCCCCAGCATTTT.

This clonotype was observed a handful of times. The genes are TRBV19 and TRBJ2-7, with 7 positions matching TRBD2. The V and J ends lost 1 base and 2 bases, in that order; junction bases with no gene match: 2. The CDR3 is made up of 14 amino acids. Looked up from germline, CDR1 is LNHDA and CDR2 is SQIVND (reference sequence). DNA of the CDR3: TGTGCCAGTAGTATAGGTGGGAGGGCCTACGAGCAGTACTTC. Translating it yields CASSIGGRAYEQYF. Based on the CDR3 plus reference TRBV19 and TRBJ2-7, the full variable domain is DGGITQSPKYLFRKEGQNVTLSCEQNLNHDAMYWYRQDPGQGLRLIYYSQIVNDFQKGDIAEGYSVSREKKESFPLTVTSAQKNPTAFYLCASSIGGRAYEQYFGPGTRLTVT.

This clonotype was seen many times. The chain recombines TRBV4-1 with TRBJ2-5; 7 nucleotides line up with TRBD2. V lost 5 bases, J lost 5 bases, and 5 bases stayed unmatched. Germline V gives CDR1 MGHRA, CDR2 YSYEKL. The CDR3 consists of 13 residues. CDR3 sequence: CASSTGLRETQYF. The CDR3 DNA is TGCGCCAGCAGCACGGGACTACGGGAGACCCAGTACTTC.